These 30 T cell receptor beta chains share one sample of origin, sequenced in a study of blood T cell repertoires in COVID-19. Sequencing was performed with immunoSEQ multiplex PCR; in TCRdb, only in-frame clones are kept and a portion is missing. There are over 40,000 clones in the sample; about nine tenths occur only once, and around 13% lies in the top ten. Sequencing used peripheral blood. The receptors were gathered from a human donor in a cohort sampled during active COVID-19.

The chain couples TRBV10-3 to TRBJ2-7; the match to TRBD2 covers 8 bases. The CDR3 consists of 15 residues. Losses at the gene ends were 4 bases for V and 1 base for J; bases not matched to a gene: 6. Germline V gives CDR1 ENHRY, CDR2 SYGVKD. CDR3 DNA: TGTGCCATCAGTGTAGGGCGGGGGGTTTCCTACGAGCAGTACTTC. This encodes CAISVGRGVSYEQYF.

The chain carries TRBV7-3 and TRBJ2-1, with 9 bases lining up with TRBD1. The CDR3 runs to 15 residues. CDR1 and CDR2 (germline): SGHTA, FQGTGA. The junction had 12 bases not matched to a gene; V was cut back by 5 bases and J by 10 bases. The CDR3 reads CASSPRTGVGKEQFF. In nucleotides, the CDR3 is TGTGCCAGCAGCCCGCGGACAGGGGTGGGTAAGGAGCAGTTCTTC.

The chain is built from TRBV27 and TRBJ1-2, with D perhaps matching TRBD1 (6 bases). This CDR3 spans 14 amino acids. Germline V gives CDR1 MNHEY, CDR2 SMNVEV (reference sequence). The V end was cut by 3 bases, the J end by 4 bases, with 12 bases between. CDR3 in DNA: TGTGCCAGCAGTTTTACAGGGATCGGCTATGGCTACACCTTC. Translated, it gives CASSFTGIGYGYTF.

The CDR3 sequence: CASSRRPPGTGLAEQYF. The CDR3 DNA follows: TGTGCCAGCAGTCGGCGGCCCCCCGGGACAGGGCTTGCCGAGCAGTACTTC. V and J are TRBV27 and TRBJ2-7; 9 bases fit TRBD1. CDR3 length: 17 amino acids. After removal of 5 bases from V and 6 bases from J, the junction contained 17 bases not matched to a gene. CDR1 is MNHEY and CDR2 is SMNVEV in the germline V gene (reference sequence).

The chain links TRBV9 to TRBJ2-2; D might be TRBD2 (6 bases). The ends were cut back, 0 bases at V and 2 bases at J, with 11 bases in the middle. The CDR3 has 16 amino acids. Per the germline V gene, CDR1 is SGDLS and CDR2 is YYNGEE. The CDR3 protein is CASSVDPGVNTGELFF. The CDR3 DNA reads as TGTGCCAGCAGCGTAGATCCGGGGGTTAACACCGGGGAGCTGTTTTTT.

This clone was picked up one time. This chain connects TRBV15 to TRBJ2-1; 9 bases match TRBD2. The V segment lost 3 bases and the J segment 8 bases; nucleotides outside the gene matches: 5. CDR1 is LNHNV, CDR2 YYDKDF, per germline (reference sequence). The CDR3 extends over 14 amino acids. The CDR3 DNA is TGTGCCACCAGCAGCGAGGAGCGGGAGGATGAGCAGTTCTTC. Amino acids: CATSSEEREDEQFF.

The chain joins TRBV7-2 to TRBJ2-1, with TRBD2 as a possible D gene (6 bases). The CDR3 totals 12 residues. The germline V gene encodes CDR1 SGHTA and CDR2 FQGNSA. V was trimmed by 5 bases and J by 12 bases, leaving 14 bases between them. CDR3 loop: CASSAYLGGQFF. In DNA, the CDR3 is TGTGCCAGCAGCGCCTACCTGGGGGGGCAGTTCTTC.

The chain uses TRBV2 and TRBJ1-2, with 9 bases lining up with TRBD1. Losses at the gene ends were 8 bases for V and 4 bases for J; bases not matched to a gene: 8. The V gene's germline CDR1 is SNHLY and CDR2 FYNNEI. This CDR3 has 14 amino acids. The CDR3 region is CASLTGGVGYGYTF. The CDR3 DNA sequence: TGTGCCAGCCTTACAGGGGGCGTAGGCTATGGCTACACCTTC.

This sequence joins TRBV19 and TRBJ1-5; D gene unclear. Germline-derived CDR1 and CDR2 are LNHDA and SQIVND (reference sequence). CDR3 length: 12 amino acids. V was pared by 7 bases and J by 6 bases, with 10 bases between. CDR3 sequence: CASTGWSQPQHF. CDR3 coding DNA: TGTGCCAGTACGGGTTGGAGTCAGCCCCAGCATTTT.

About this clone itself: A read error may produce the germline difference seen at one junction end. The gene calls are TRBV7-2 and TRBJ1-1, with 9 bases matching TRBD1. The germline gives CDR1 SGHTA, CDR2 FQGNSA. The CDR3 length is 13 residues. The CDR3 region is CASSSSSPIDRGF. The CDR3 DNA follows: TGTGCCAGCAGCTCCTCAAGCCCCATCGACAGGGGGTTT.

This chain links TRBV9 with TRBJ2-3; TRBD1 agrees at 7 bases. This CDR3 contains 15 residues. Per germline, CDR1 SGDLS and CDR2 YYNGEE. With 2 bases clipped from V and 4 bases from J, the junction kept 7 bases outside the gene matches. CDR3 nucleotides: TGTGCCAGCAGCGTGGTAGGGGGCGTTGCAGATACGCAGTATTTT. Its protein is CASSVVGGVADTQYF.

This rearrangement joins TRBV30 to TRBJ2-1, with 12 bases fitting TRBD2. The J segment lost 2 bases and the V segment lost 7 bases, leaving 9 bases of the junction unmatched. Germline CDR1 and CDR2: GTSNPN and SVGIG (reference sequence). This CDR3 comprises 16 residues. The CDR3 sequence: CAFGTSGPPAYNEQFF. DNA of the CDR3: TGTGCCTTCGGGACTAGCGGGCCCCCGGCCTACAATGAGCAGTTCTTC. Combining the CDR3 with reference TRBV30 and TRBJ2-1 gives the whole variable domain SQTIHQWPATLVQPVGSPLSLECTVEGTSNPNLYWYRQAAGRGLQLLFYSVGIGQISSEVPQNLSASRPQDRQFILSSKKLLLSDSGFYLCAFGTSGPPAYNEQFFGPGTRLTVL.

The rearrangement links TRBV4-3 to TRBJ2-3; no clear D gene. Germline CDR1 LGHNA, CDR2 YSLEER. The CDR3 has 14 amino acids. The ends were cut back, 2 bases at V and 3 bases at J, with 9 bases in the middle. This chain's CDR3 is CASSQTRNTDTQYF. For the CDR3, the DNA is TGCGCCAGCAGCCAAACCAGGAATACAGATACGCAGTATTTT.

This chain joins TRBV2 and TRBJ2-7, with 11 nucleotides matching TRBD1. Germline CDR1 SNHLY, CDR2 FYNNEI. This CDR3 has 14 residues. The V and J ends lost 3 bases and 6 bases, in that order; junction bases with no gene match: 4. Here the CDR3 reads CASSDLGTGGEQYF. DNA for the CDR3: TGTGCCAGCAGTGACCTCGGGACAGGGGGCGAGCAGTACTTC.

CDR3 region: CASSLGLVGELFF. CDR3 sequence (DNA): TGTGCCAGCAGCTTAGGACTAGTCGGGGAGCTGTTTTTT. The rearrangement joins TRBV7-6 to TRBJ2-2, with a tentative D call TRBD2 (6 bases). V lost 1 base and J lost 7, with 7 bases in between. The CDR3 sequence is 13 residues long. Germline values: CDR1 SGHVS, CDR2 FNYEAQ.

The genes are TRBV11-3 and TRBJ2-2, with D perhaps TRBD1 (6 bases). Looked up from germline, CDR1 is SGHNT and CDR2 is YENEEA. This CDR3 is 11 amino acids long. The CDR3 reads CASSQGGELFF. Here the CDR3 DNA reads TGTGCGAGCTCTCAGGGGGGGGAGCTGTTTTTT.

In regard to this clone: This sample also contains other DNA sequences that code for the same CDR3. The chain carries TRBV5-1 and TRBJ2-7, with D hard to call. The V end was cut by 0 bases, the J end by 6 bases, with 7 bases between. Germline lookup yields CDR1 SGHRS and CDR2 YFSETQ. The CDR3 covers 12 residues. CDR3 in amino acids: CASSLGTGEQYF. CDR3 sequence (DNA): TGCGCCAGCAGCTTGGGAACGGGCGAGCAGTACTTC.

This sequence joins TRBV20-1 and TRBJ2-7; D perhaps matches TRBD2 (6 bases). The CDR3 is 13 amino acids. V was shortened by 3 bases and J by 4 bases, with 13 bases between the two germline ends. Germline V CDR1 and CDR2: DFQATT, SNEGSKA (reference sequence). The CDR3 DNA reads as TGCAGTGCTAGTGGCGGGGTCATATACGAGCAGTACTTC. Translation: CSASGGVIYEQYF.

CDR3 DNA sequence: TGTGCCAGTAGTATAGGCGGCAGGGGACAGCCCCAGCATTTT. Translation gives CASSIGGRGQPQHF. The chain links TRBV19 to TRBJ1-5; maybe TRBD1 (6 bases). Germline CDR1 and CDR2: LNHDA and SQIVND (reference sequence). V lost 1 base and J 7 bases, leaving 11 bases between the germline ends. The CDR3 has 14 residues. Full variable domain (missing parts from reference TRBV19 and TRBJ1-5): DGGITQSPKYLFRKEGQNVTLSCEQNLNHDAMYWYRQDPGQGLRLIYYSQIVNDFQKGDIAEGYSVSREKKESFPLTVTSAQKNPTAFYLCASSIGGRGQPQHFGDGTRLSIL.

DNA for the CDR3: TGTGCCAGCAGGCCGGGACAGGGGCGGCAGCCCCAGCATTTT. Its protein is CASRPGQGRQPQHF. The chain combines TRBV6-5 with TRBJ1-5; 10 bases align to TRBD1. This CDR3 has 14 residues. From germline, CDR1 is MNHEY and CDR2 SVGAGI. Trimming removed 6 bases from V and 7 bases from J; junction bases left unmatched: 6.

J is TRBJ2-2 and V is TRBV29-1; 7 nucleotides line up with TRBD2. With V trimmed by 6 bases and J by 7 bases, 8 bases remained unmatched. The CDR3 length is 13 residues. Germline-derived CDR1 and CDR2 are SQVTM and ANQGSEA. The CDR3, as DNA: TGCAGCGTCAAACTAGCGTTAGGCGGGGAGCTGTTTTTT. It is translated as CSVKLALGGELFF.

This sequence joins TRBV28 and TRBJ1-2, with a weak D call TRBD1 (6 bases). The CDR3 has 15 residues. The germline CDR1 and CDR2 sequences are MDHEN and SYDVKM. V was cut by 6 bases and J by 4 bases, with 18 bases left in between. The CDR3 reads CASSSQGGGAYGYTF. The CDR3 region has the DNA TGTGCCAGCAGCTCCCAGGGTGGGGGGGCCTATGGCTACACCTTC.

This chain connects TRBV6-6 to TRBJ1-6; TRBD1 might be the D (5 bases). Germline V gene data show CDR1 as MNHNY and CDR2 as SVGAGI (reference sequence). V lost 5 bases, J lost 5 bases, and 7 bases lay in between. There are 13 residues in the CDR3. Here the CDR3 reads CASSRGNNSPLHF. CDR3 DNA: TGTGCCAGCAGTCGGGGCAATAATTCACCCCTCCACTTT.

V usage is TRBV5-6 and J usage is TRBJ2-7, with 12 positions matching TRBD2. V lost 4 bases, J lost 1 base, and 3 bases stayed unmatched. The CDR3 covers 15 residues. The V gene's germline CDR1 is SGHDT and CDR2 YYEEEE. DNA for the CDR3: TGTGCCAGCAGCCCTGGACTAGCGGGGTCCTACGAGCAGTACTTC. This translates into CASSPGLAGSYEQYF.

The rearrangement joins TRBV5-1 to TRBJ1-4; 7 bases map to TRBD1. V was pared by 2 bases and J by 2 bases, with 3 bases of the junction left unmatched. Looked up from germline, CDR1 is SGHRS and CDR2 is YFSETQ. The CDR3 sequence is 15 residues long. The CDR3 DNA is TGCGCCAGCAGCTTACAGGGGAGTACTAATGAAAAACTGTTTTTT. Amino acid sequence: CASSLQGSTNEKLFF. Looking up the rest from reference TRBV5-1 and TRBJ1-4 gives the full variable domain: KAGVTQTPRYLIKTRGQQVTLSCSPISGHRSVSWYQQTPGQGLQFLFEYFSETQRNKGNFPGRFSGRQFSNSRSEMNVSTLELGDSALYLCASSLQGSTNEKLFFGSGTQLSVL.

This clone was picked up one time. The J gene is TRBJ2-7, the V gene TRBV13, with D possibly being TRBD1 (6 bases). The CDR3 has 15 residues. Looked up from germline, CDR1 is PRHDT and CDR2 is FYEKMQ (reference sequence). V gave up 4 bases and J gave up 0 bases, with 13 bases separating them. The CDR3 DNA follows: TGTGCCAGCAGCTCCAACAGGGATTCCTCCTACGAGCAGTACTTC. This translates into CASSSNRDSSYEQYF.

The rearrangement joins TRBV7-9 to TRBJ2-3, with 11 bases fitting TRBD2. Germline values: CDR1 SEHNR, CDR2 FQNEAQ (reference sequence). Unmatched junction bases numbered 6, after V lost 0 bases and J lost 4 bases. The CDR3 covers 17 residues. The CDR3 DNA is TGTGCCAGCAGCTTAGCGCAGCCGGGACTAGCGGCAGATACGCAGTATTTT. This encodes CASSLAQPGLAADTQYF. The full variable domain, completed using reference TRBV7-9 and TRBJ2-3, is DTGVSQNPRHKITKRGQNVTFRCDPISEHNRLYWYRQTLGQGPEFLTYFQNEAQLEKSRLLSDRFSAERPKGSFSTLEIQRTEQGDSAMYLCASSLAQPGLAADTQYFGPGTRLTVL.

V usage is TRBV3-1 (or the pseudogene TRBV3-2) and J usage is TRBJ2-2; 8 bases agree with TRBD2. V trimming: 6 bases; J trimming: 6 bases; junction bases outside the gene matches: 0. In germline, CDR1 is LGHDT, CDR2 YNNKEL (reference sequence). The CDR3 runs to 12 residues. Here the CDR3 reads CASRGLAGELFF. Here the CDR3 DNA reads TGTGCCAGCAGGGGACTAGCCGGGGAGCTGTTTTTT.

The rearrangement joins TRBV3-1 (or the pseudogene TRBV3-2) to TRBJ1-4, with no clear D. CDR1 is LGHDT, CDR2 YNNKEL, per germline (reference sequence). The germline V and J ends were trimmed by 3 bases and 8 bases, with 13 bases remaining between them. The CDR3 totals 14 residues. CDR3 amino acids: CASSHSFTPEKLFF. DNA of the CDR3: TGTGCCAGCAGCCACTCCTTCACTCCGGAAAAACTGTTTTTT.

J is TRBJ1-3 and V is TRBV18, with D unclear. The CDR3 spans 16 residues. In germline, CDR1 is KGHSH, CDR2 LQKENI. V was cut by 2 bases and J by 0 bases, with 11 bases left in between. CDR3 nucleotide sequence: TGTGCCAGCTCACCAACGACATACAGCTCTGGAAACACCATATATTTT. Translated, it gives CASSPTTYSSGNTIYF.